This T cell receptor beta chain was observed in a study of pediatric ulcerative colitis. General study findings and limits: A couple of rectal clonotypes were found only in ulcerative colitis patients, all of them.

TCRdb's table, derived via immunoSEQ multiplex PCR, lists solely in-frame clones and lacks some. The sample holds 10,000 or so clones, approximately 89% seen once. The CDR3 consists of 14 residues. V was trimmed by 5 bases and J by 2 bases, leaving 11 bases between them. Germline CDR1 is LGHNT and CDR2 is FRNRAP. Notes on this clone: The target antigen is unknown.

V is TRBV12-5 and J is TRBJ2-3, with D possibly being TRBD1 (6 bases). The clonotype was recovered from a girl aged 5 to 17 with moderate ulcerative colitis. Source material: blood. The CDR3 region is CASGEGQNTDTQYF. CDR3 nucleotide sequence: TGTGCTAGTGGTGAAGGACAGAACACAGATACGCAGTATTTT. Based on the CDR3 plus reference TRBV12-5 and TRBJ2-3, the full variable domain is DARVTQTPRHKVTEMGQEVTMRCQPILGHNTVFWYRQTMMQGLELLAYFRNRAPLDDSGMPKDRFSAEMPDATLATLKIQPSEPRDSAVYFCASGEGQNTDTQYFGPGTRLTVL.